The T cell receptor (beta chain) described here comes from a study of Tregs in tolerant kidney transplant recipients. The overall study: Related graft donors supplied nonmyeloablative bone marrow transplants, and mixed chimerism was transient. Whole-study findings and limits: Changing PCR primers prevented nucleotide comparison between some patients' samples.

About this clone itself: The antigen remains undetermined. The sequenced fragment ends 3 residues before the CDR3 boundary, so the rest is inferred from the germline J gene.

The assay was immunoSEQ multiplex PCR, and TCRdb's table has in-frame clones only and misses some. This sample's table has roughly 50,000 clones. Germline V gene lookup returns CDR1 SGHRS and CDR2 YFSETQ. The CDR3 runs 18 residues. The ends lost 4 bases at V and 5 bases at J; junction bases unmatched: 17. The receptor was derived from a human donor who received a combined kidney and bone marrow transplant. Specimen: CD4+ T cells from blood, collected before the transplant. The rearrangement joins TRBV5-1 to TRBJ2-2; 7 nucleotides match TRBD2. The sequenced part of the CDR3 DNA is TGCGCCAGCAGCCCTGTCCCAGGGAGGGAAGGTCGGACCGGGGAG. As protein: CASSPVPGREGRTGE. In full, the CDR3 is CASSPVPGREGRTGELFF.